These T cell receptor beta chains were read from a single sample in a study of T cell responses to AZD1222 COVID-19 vaccine. Sequencing used immunoSEQ multiplex PCR; TCRdb keeps in-frame clones, though not all of them. The repertoire holds around 120,000 clones, with roughly 92% as singletons. Sequencing used peripheral blood, obtained 28 days after the second AZD1222 dose. The receptor source for this set is an adult who received the AZD1222 COVID-19 vaccine. CDR3s include the opening cysteine and the closing phenylalanine or tryptophan. A D gene is named only where the DNA matches it firmly. Clone size is given for some rows only: seen once, a few or many times, or a class if the clone is expanded.

cdr3_nt: TGTGCCACCAGTGATCCGGACGGTACAGATACGCAGTATTTT
cdr3_aa: CATSDPDGTDTQYF
clone_size: once
j_call: TRBJ2-3
v_call: TRBV24-1
d_call: .

cdr3_nt: TGTGCCAGTAGCCTACAGAGGGGAGGCGGCACTGAAGCTTTCTTT
cdr3_aa: CASSLQRGGGTEAFF
clone_size: .
j_call: TRBJ1-1
v_call: TRBV19
d_call: .

cdr3_nt: TGCGCCAGCAGCCGTTGGGCTTTCGGAGCAACTAATGAAAAACTGTTTTTT
cdr3_aa: CASSRWAFGATNEKLFF
clone_size: few
j_call: TRBJ1-4
v_call: TRBV5-1
d_call: .

cdr3_nt: TGTGCCAGCAGCCCCGGGGGCGGGGGAAAGGGTGAAAAACTGTTTTTT
cdr3_aa: CASSPGGGGKGEKLFF
clone_size: .
j_call: TRBJ1-4
v_call: TRBV5-4
d_call: .

cdr3_nt: TGTGCCAGCAGTGAAGAACTCAGGGCAAGTGGCTACACCTTC
cdr3_aa: CASSEELRASGYTF
clone_size: once
j_call: TRBJ1-2
v_call: TRBV6-1
d_call: .

cdr3_nt: TGCGCCAGCAGCCAACCGGACAGGGGACGGGCAGATACGCAGTATTTT
cdr3_aa: CASSQPDRGRADTQYF
clone_size: .
j_call: TRBJ2-3
v_call: TRBV4-1
d_call: TRBD1

cdr3_nt: TGTGCCAGCAGCTTAGCGCAGTCTGATCGGGGTTGGGCCAAAAACATTCAGTACTTC
cdr3_aa: CASSLAQSDRGWAKNIQYF
clone_size: .
j_call: TRBJ2-4
v_call: TRBV7-2
d_call: .

cdr3_nt: TGTGCCACTCGAAAGGGTGGGACCTACAATGAGCAGTTCTTC
cdr3_aa: CATRKGGTYNEQFF
clone_size: few
j_call: TRBJ2-1
v_call: TRBV19
d_call: .

cdr3_nt: TGTGCCAGCAGTGAGTTTTCCAGGGGGGAGCGAAATGGCTACACCTTC
cdr3_aa: CASSEFSRGERNGYTF
clone_size: once
j_call: TRBJ1-2
v_call: TRBV6-1
d_call: TRBD1

cdr3_nt: TGTGCCAGCTCACCACCGTTGGGGGGGATGGGGGGCACTGAAGCTTTCTTT
cdr3_aa: CASSPPLGGMGGTEAFF
clone_size: once
j_call: TRBJ1-1
v_call: TRBV18
d_call: .

cdr3_nt: TGCGCCAGCAGCCACTACAGGGGGTCTACTGAAGCTTTCTTT
cdr3_aa: CASSHYRGSTEAFF
clone_size: .
j_call: TRBJ1-1
v_call: TRBV4-3
d_call: TRBD1

cdr3_nt: TGTGCCAGCAGCTCCAGGGGTTACGAGCAGTACTTC
cdr3_aa: CASSSRGYEQYF
clone_size: .
j_call: TRBJ2-7
v_call: TRBV7-9
d_call: .

cdr3_nt: TGTGCCAGCAGGGGGGGCCAAGAGACCCAGTACTTC
cdr3_aa: CASRGGQETQYF
clone_size: .
j_call: TRBJ2-5
v_call: TRBV27
d_call: .

cdr3_nt: TGTGCCAGCAGTTTTTGGGGAGGTCAGCCCCAGCATTTT
cdr3_aa: CASSFWGGQPQHF
clone_size: .
j_call: TRBJ1-5
v_call: TRBV27
d_call: .

cdr3_nt: TGCAGCGTGGGGTGGTTCCAGACCTCCGAGCAGTACTTC
cdr3_aa: CSVGWFQTSEQYF
clone_size: .
j_call: TRBJ2-7
v_call: TRBV29-1
d_call: .

cdr3_nt: TGTGCCACCAGTTACCGAGCAGGGCCCTTGAGCAATCAGCCCCAGCATTTT
cdr3_aa: CATSYRAGPLSNQPQHF
clone_size: .
j_call: TRBJ1-5
v_call: TRBV15
d_call: .

cdr3_nt: TGCGCCAGCAGCTTGGAGGGGCGGGGGGAGTTGGATACGCAGTATTTT
cdr3_aa: CASSLEGRGELDTQYF
clone_size: .
j_call: TRBJ2-3
v_call: TRBV5-1
d_call: TRBD2

cdr3_nt: TGCGCCAGCAGCCTGACAGGACAGCAGTACGAGCAGTACTTC
cdr3_aa: CASSLTGQQYEQYF
clone_size: .
j_call: TRBJ2-7
v_call: TRBV5-1
d_call: .

cdr3_nt: TGTGCCAGCAGCATGACAGATTATAATTCACCCCTCCACTTT
cdr3_aa: CASSMTDYNSPLHF
clone_size: .
j_call: TRBJ1-6
v_call: TRBV7-6
d_call: .

cdr3_nt: TGTGCCAGCAGTTATTGGGGACAGGGGGCAGGTGAAGCTTTCTTT
cdr3_aa: CASSYWGQGAGEAFF
clone_size: .
j_call: TRBJ1-1
v_call: TRBV6-2/TRBV6-3
d_call: TRBD1

cdr3_nt: TGTGCCAGCAGCTTAAACCCACGCGACAGGGGCGGCTACACCTTC
cdr3_aa: CASSLNPRDRGGYTF
clone_size: .
j_call: TRBJ1-2
v_call: TRBV7-3
d_call: TRBD1

cdr3_nt: TGCGCCAGCAGCCAAGAGGCAGTGGGTTCACCCCTCCACTTT
cdr3_aa: CASSQEAVGSPLHF
clone_size: .
j_call: TRBJ1-6
v_call: TRBV4-3
d_call: .

cdr3_nt: TGTGCCACCAGTGACGCTCGGCATCCCTGGAGCTCCTACAATGAGCAGTTCTTC
cdr3_aa: CATSDARHPWSSYNEQFF
clone_size: .
j_call: TRBJ2-1
v_call: TRBV24-1
d_call: .

cdr3_nt: TGTGCCAGTAGTATGAGTCTCGGGTCAGGGGCCAACGTCCTGACTTTC
cdr3_aa: CASSMSLGSGANVLTF
clone_size: few
j_call: TRBJ2-6
v_call: TRBV19
d_call: .

cdr3_nt: TGCGCCAGCAGCTTGGTCGGGACTAGCTCCTACAATGAGCAGTTCTTC
cdr3_aa: CASSLVGTSSYNEQFF
clone_size: .
j_call: TRBJ2-1
v_call: TRBV5-1
d_call: TRBD2

cdr3_nt: TGTGCCAGCAGCTTGGGAGGGACGTGGGGGGAGCAGTTCTTC
cdr3_aa: CASSLGGTWGEQFF
clone_size: .
j_call: TRBJ2-1
v_call: TRBV5-6
d_call: .

cdr3_nt: TGTGCCAGCCGGATTGGACCGTACAATGAGCAGTTCTTC
cdr3_aa: CASRIGPYNEQFF
clone_size: .
j_call: TRBJ2-1
v_call: TRBV12-3/TRBV12-4
d_call: .

cdr3_nt: TGTGCCAGCAGCTTAGCAGGGGGTAGCAATCAGCCCCAGCATTTT
cdr3_aa: CASSLAGGSNQPQHF
clone_size: once
j_call: TRBJ1-5
v_call: TRBV7-9
d_call: .

cdr3_nt: TGCGCCAGCAGCTTGGAAGGGGCTGATTCACCCCTCCACTTT
cdr3_aa: CASSLEGADSPLHF
clone_size: .
j_call: TRBJ1-6
v_call: TRBV5-1
d_call: .

cdr3_nt: TGTGCCAGCAGCTTAAGTACAGGGGTGAGCAATCAGCCCCAGCATTTT
cdr3_aa: CASSLSTGVSNQPQHF
clone_size: .
j_call: TRBJ1-5
v_call: TRBV7-8
d_call: TRBD1

cdr3_nt: TGTGCCAGCAGTTCTATCAAGAGACCAGATACGCAGTATTTT
cdr3_aa: CASSSIKRPDTQYF
clone_size: .
j_call: TRBJ2-3
v_call: TRBV27
d_call: .

cdr3_nt: TGTGCCAGCAGTTCCGGGACACTCTCCTACGAGCAGTACTTC
cdr3_aa: CASSSGTLSYEQYF
clone_size: .
j_call: TRBJ2-7
v_call: TRBV28
d_call: .

cdr3_nt: TGCGCCAGCAGCCAAGAACAGGGGGCAAGAGGGGAGCTGTTTTTT
cdr3_aa: CASSQEQGARGELFF
clone_size: .
j_call: TRBJ2-2
v_call: TRBV4-3
d_call: TRBD1

cdr3_nt: TGTGCCAGCAGCGTAGGTACAGGGGAGTTATACGAGCAGTACTTC
cdr3_aa: CASSVGTGELYEQYF
clone_size: .
j_call: TRBJ2-7
v_call: TRBV9
d_call: TRBD1

cdr3_nt: TGTGCCAGCAGCTTAGATGGAGGAACCGATTCACCCCTCCACTTT
cdr3_aa: CASSLDGGTDSPLHF
clone_size: .
j_call: TRBJ1-6
v_call: TRBV7-8
d_call: .

cdr3_nt: TGCAGCGTTGCTGCGACAGGGAAAGAAGGCTACACCTTC
cdr3_aa: CSVAATGKEGYTF
clone_size: .
j_call: TRBJ1-2
v_call: TRBV29-1
d_call: TRBD1

cdr3_nt: TGCAGCGTCTCCATCCAGTCCTACAATGAGCAGTTCTTC
cdr3_aa: CSVSIQSYNEQFF
clone_size: .
j_call: TRBJ2-1
v_call: TRBV29-1
d_call: .

cdr3_nt: TGTGCCAGCAGTTTCCCCCAGGGGCGGGACACTGAAGCTTTCTTT
cdr3_aa: CASSFPQGRDTEAFF
clone_size: .
j_call: TRBJ1-1
v_call: TRBV2
d_call: .

cdr3_nt: TGCGCCAGCAGCCAAGAAACTAGCGGGCGTGGCACAGATACGCAGTATTTT
cdr3_aa: CASSQETSGRGTDTQYF
clone_size: .
j_call: TRBJ2-3
v_call: TRBV4-1
d_call: TRBD2

cdr3_nt: TGTGCCAGCAGCTTAGAGCTGTTCACTGAAGCTTTCTTT
cdr3_aa: CASSLELFTEAFF
clone_size: few
j_call: TRBJ1-1
v_call: TRBV7-2
d_call: .

cdr3_nt: TGTGCCAGCAGCTTTAGCGGGGGGTTCGCAGATACGCAGTATTTT
cdr3_aa: CASSFSGGFADTQYF
clone_size: .
j_call: TRBJ2-3
v_call: TRBV7-2
d_call: TRBD2

cdr3_nt: TGTGCCAGCAGCCCGGAGTGGGCAGATACGCAGTATTTT
cdr3_aa: CASSPEWADTQYF
clone_size: .
j_call: TRBJ2-3
v_call: TRBV5-4
d_call: .

cdr3_nt: TGTGCCAGCTCACCGGGCGTTAACACTGAAGCTTTCTTT
cdr3_aa: CASSPGVNTEAFF
clone_size: .
j_call: TRBJ1-1
v_call: TRBV18
d_call: .

cdr3_nt: TGTGCCAGCTCACCAACCCCGGGTGGTAATCAGCCCCAGCATTTT
cdr3_aa: CASSPTPGGNQPQHF
clone_size: .
j_call: TRBJ1-5
v_call: TRBV18
d_call: .

cdr3_nt: TGTGCCAGCAGCCAACGTCCCGGTAACACTGAAGCTTTCTTT
cdr3_aa: CASSQRPGNTEAFF
clone_size: .
j_call: TRBJ1-1
v_call: TRBV3-1/TRBV3-2
d_call: .

cdr3_nt: TGTGCCAGCAGGATGGGGACAGGGACGTCCGGGGAGCTGTTTTTT
cdr3_aa: CASRMGTGTSGELFF
clone_size: .
j_call: TRBJ2-2
v_call: TRBV2
d_call: TRBD1

cdr3_nt: TGTGCCAGCAGTTACTTGGCAGGGGAAGGCTACACCTTC
cdr3_aa: CASSYLAGEGYTF
clone_size: few
j_call: TRBJ1-2
v_call: TRBV6-2/TRBV6-3
d_call: .

cdr3_nt: TGTGCCTGGTCGACGGACTATAATTCACCCCTCCACTTT
cdr3_aa: CAWSTDYNSPLHF
clone_size: .
j_call: TRBJ1-6
v_call: TRBV30
d_call: .

cdr3_nt: TGTGCCAGCAGCCCCAGAGAGGGCGGCCGGGATGAGCAGTTCTTC
cdr3_aa: CASSPREGGRDEQFF
clone_size: .
j_call: TRBJ2-1
v_call: TRBV7-8
d_call: .

cdr3_nt: TGTGCCTGGAGTGTACCAGGGGCGTATGGCTACACCTTC
cdr3_aa: CAWSVPGAYGYTF
clone_size: .
j_call: TRBJ1-2
v_call: TRBV30
d_call: .

cdr3_nt: TGTGCCAGTAGTAAGATGGGACAGCGACATCAGCCCCAGCATTTT
cdr3_aa: CASSKMGQRHQPQHF
clone_size: .
j_call: TRBJ1-5
v_call: TRBV19
d_call: TRBD1

cdr3_nt: TGTGCCAGCAGCTTCCAGAGCTCCTACGAGCAGTACTTC
cdr3_aa: CASSFQSSYEQYF
clone_size: .
j_call: TRBJ2-7
v_call: TRBV7-2
d_call: .

cdr3_nt: TGTGCCAGCAGCTTGGGGCCCTGGGGTTCTGGAAACACCATATATTTT
cdr3_aa: CASSLGPWGSGNTIYF
clone_size: .
j_call: TRBJ1-3
v_call: TRBV7-2
d_call: .

cdr3_nt: TGTGCCAGCAGACCTGACAGGGTCTCACCCCTCCACTTT
cdr3_aa: CASRPDRVSPLHF
clone_size: few
j_call: TRBJ1-6
v_call: TRBV7-2
d_call: TRBD1

cdr3_nt: TGTGCCAGCAGTTACCGGGACCAGAACACTGAAGCTTTCTTT
cdr3_aa: CASSYRDQNTEAFF
clone_size: .
j_call: TRBJ1-1
v_call: TRBV6-5
d_call: .

cdr3_nt: TGTGCCAGTAGTATAGACAGGTCCCCTCGCACCTTC
cdr3_aa: CASSIDRSPRTF
clone_size: .
j_call: TRBJ1-2
v_call: TRBV19
d_call: .

cdr3_nt: TGTGCCAGCAGTCCACAAGGGACGGCAGATACGCAGTATTTT
cdr3_aa: CASSPQGTADTQYF
clone_size: .
j_call: TRBJ2-3
v_call: TRBV6-5
d_call: .

cdr3_nt: TGCGCCAGCAGTTGGAAACTGGGAGATACGCAGTATTTT
cdr3_aa: CASSWKLGDTQYF
clone_size: .
j_call: TRBJ2-3
v_call: TRBV4-3
d_call: .

cdr3_nt: TGTGCCAGCGGAAGGGGGGCAACAACTAATGAAAAACTGTTTTTT
cdr3_aa: CASGRGATTNEKLFF
clone_size: .
j_call: TRBJ1-4
v_call: TRBV7-2
d_call: .